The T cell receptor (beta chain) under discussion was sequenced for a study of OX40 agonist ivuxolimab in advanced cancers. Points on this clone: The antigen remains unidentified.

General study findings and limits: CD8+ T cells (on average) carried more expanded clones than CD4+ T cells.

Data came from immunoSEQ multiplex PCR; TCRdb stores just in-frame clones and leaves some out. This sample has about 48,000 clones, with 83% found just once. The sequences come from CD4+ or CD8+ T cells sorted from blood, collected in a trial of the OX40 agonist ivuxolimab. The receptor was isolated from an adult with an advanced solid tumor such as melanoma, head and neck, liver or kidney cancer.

Here the CDR3 reads CASSALELTLGSGYTF. Written as DNA, the CDR3 is TGTGCCAGCAGCGCCCTGGAGTTAACCCTCGGGAGTGGCTACACCTTC. V is TRBV9 and J is TRBJ1-2; D ambiguous. This CDR3 spans 16 amino acids. The V gene's germline CDR1 is SGDLS and CDR2 YYNGEE. Deletions cut 3 bases from V and 7 bases from J, with 22 bases between.